This T cell receptor (beta chain) was sequenced in a study of cytomegalovirus exposure and HLA in healthy donors (dated by TCRdb to about 2017). With respect to the entire study: According to an earlier analysis of 550 to 750 of the donors, 150 million to 200 million T cells yielded 117 million unique TCR beta sequences and about 300 Gb of sequence data. In a later analysis, previously published TCR beta repertoires from about 640 donors were re-analyzed and high-resolution HLA genotyping was added so that TCR occurrence patterns could be studied. A later genetic analysis used genome-wide SNP genotypes for 398 of the 666 donors, treating that subset as a discovery cohort. Rather than drawing on any new phenotypic data, the later analysis identified candidate immune exposures from TCR beta sequences and the way those sequences occurred across donors. An early release covering some 640 HLA-typed donors comprised roughly 300 gigabases of sequencing data and around 80 million unique TCR sequences. Among 300 to 500 genotyped donors of the cohort, an average of about 240,000 unique TCR beta nucleotide sequences was sequenced per donor, of which approximately 18% were non-productive. Using immunosequencing, the study profiled T cell repertoires from fewer than 700 subjects and related those repertoires to cytomegalovirus serostatus. Because of strong linkage in the cohort, 4 to 6 DR-DQ haplotypes were treated as single units for association and clustering. Donor age, sex, ethnicity and CMV serostatus were compiled together with the repertoire data. Among the 398 genotyped donors, around 81% belonged to the genetic ancestry cluster associated with self-reported Caucasian donors. High-throughput TCR immunosequencing, statistical association of individual TCRs with disease status, and machine learning were combined to predict cytomegalovirus infection status. Along with the roughly 670-subject first cohort, a separate validation cohort of over a hundred different subjects was used. In an earlier analysis of several hundred of the donors, high-throughput TCR beta sequencing was used to judge whether each TCR beta V gene segment behaved as functional or pseudogenic. The number of donors typed differed by locus, with roughly 629-640 for A, B, C, DRB1 and DQB1, around 520 for DQA1, 606 for DPA1, and under 490 for DPB1. HLA typing covered class I and class II loci at four-digit resolution. The study aimed to test whether cataloging public T cell receptors could reveal signatures of past pathogen exposure. Every discovery cohort repertoire had been produced on one sequencing platform. What the study reported, not specific to this receptor: The authors suggested that the approach could potentially be extended to other disease states and immunological phenotypes. In a later analysis, most CMV-associated TCR beta chains were found to appear HLA-restricted, with HLA associations seemingly driven largely by CMV exposure. V-gene and J-gene trimming of TCR beta chains was associated with a missense DCLRE1C variant in a later genetic analysis, and the association was replicated in an independent cohort. Most TCR sequences were seen in very few donors, while some public TCRs were found in many individuals. In a later analysis, HLA-associated TCR beta chains showed more clonal expansion and lower generation probabilities than non-associated chains that were equally common. Several of the top co-occurrence clusters appeared to be linked to parvovirus B19, influenza, CMV and Epstein-Barr virus, according to a later analysis. Presence/absence analyses assumed roughly uniform sequencing depth across donors, an assumption that may not hold. A further reported finding was that TCR beta sequences accurately predicted the HLA-A and HLA-B alleles for most subjects in the first cohort. At a false discovery rate of 0.05, a later analysis linked under 20,000 TCR beta sequences to specific HLA alleles. The study listed around 160 TCR beta chains as associated with cytomegalovirus. Broadly in line with IMGT annotations, most TCR beta V segments showed up in productive rearrangements about 87% or about 30% of the time in an earlier analysis of approximately 640 of the donors. CMV serostatus was the only immune exposure information available for the cohort. Some 16 rarely observed V segments, including chromosome 9 orphons, were excluded from the earlier analysis of 550 to 700 of the donors because counts were too low. A cluster of highly shared sequence variants was judged likely to be a technical artifact of the sequencing pipeline. Linkage disequilibrium might explain the correlated functional status among segregating V segments, but an unknown experimental factor could not be ruled out. HLA typing was unavailable for some donors at each locus, so association tests used only the typed subset. In vitro tests confirmed that three of the cytomegalovirus-associated TCR beta chains recognize cytomegalovirus antigens. According to a later analysis, TCR association rates differed among HLA loci, with DRB1 alleles showing the most associated TCRs and HLA-C alleles showing the fewest. The classifier was reported to diagnose cytomegalovirus status with high specificity and sensitivity in both the original and validation cohorts. A later genetic analysis reported fewer N-insertions in productive TCRs among donors in an Asian-associated ancestry cluster than the roughly 720-donor mean. In this cohort, only TCR beta chains were sequenced, and detectable features were limited by the absence of alpha or paired-chain data. When HLA alleles, especially DR and DQ, strongly co-occurred, attributing TCR associations to individual alleles was difficult. Some IMGT-functional V segments, including TRBV6-2 and TRBV6-3, could not be told apart with the 87-base-pair reads, so those segments were excluded.

Including cysteine and phenylalanine, the CDR3 has 13 amino acids. CDR3 DNA is the only sequence kept; it has 39 bases, read in frame from the first base. CDR1 SGHAT and CDR2 FQNNGV were looked up in the germline V gene. The junction shows trimming of 6 bases on V and 5 bases on J, plus 13 bases between the germline ends. Details on this clone: Its binding antigen is unknown.

Receptor libraries were prepared by the immunoSEQ multiplex PCR assay. A mixture of 60 forward primers for TCR Vbeta segments and 13 reverse primers for TCR Jbeta segments was used in the multiplex PCR. The CDR3 region of rearranged TCR beta genes was amplified from genomic DNA with a multiplex PCR assay. The Illumina HiSeq System was used to sequence the amplified TCR beta libraries as 87-base-pair reads. In the authors' own workflow: In a later analysis, 70 million to 95 million unique TCR beta chains were counted across the 650 to 750 repertoires, and roughly 9.9 million of these chains were shared by at least two donors. Raw reads were error-corrected and collapsed into unique sequences with a nearest-neighbor algorithm that merged closely related sequences to remove PCR and sequencing errors. CDR3 sequences were aligned to IMGT reference sequences to assign V, D and J gene segments. For a sequence to be retained, a match of at least six nucleotides to both a V gene segment and a J gene segment was required. A rearrangement was called productive if the CDR3 had no stop codons and remained in frame with V and J, and every other rearrangement was called non-productive. Following IMGT convention, CDR3 was defined as the stretch from the second conserved V-encoded cysteine to the conserved J-encoded phenylalanine. In an earlier analysis of some 550 of the donors, sequences lacking an unambiguous match to a single V gene segment were excluded. In an earlier analysis of several hundred of the donors, V segments were called functional above 56.7% productive rearrangements and were called segregating when the between-donor standard deviation exceeded 5%. A statistical classification framework was built to diagnose cytomegalovirus status from the catalog of TCR beta chain sequences. In a later analysis, V and J genes were assigned by comparing TCR nucleotide sequences against IMGT/GENE-DB human TR gene sequences. Using the TCRdist pipeline, a later analysis assigned CDR3 sequences along with most-parsimonious VDJ recombination scenarios. A later analysis defined each TCR beta chain by its CDR3 amino acid sequence plus V-gene family, and excluded reads lacking a unique V-gene family. As a way to deal with suspected cross-contamination and a sequencing artifact, a later analysis dropped 500 to 700 nucleotide sequences that were highly shared and had low generation probability. In a later analysis, a clonal expansion index was calculated for each public chain from normalized within-repertoire ranks of inferred template counts. A later analysis computed generation probabilities with a VDJ recombination model fitted to out-of-frame rearrangements, and checked the results against IGoR. Hypergeometric tests were used in a later analysis to score TCR-TCR, TCR-HLA and TCR-CMV co-occurrence, with a repertoire-size bias correction applied to the TCR pairs. False discovery rates were estimated in a later analysis by permuting HLA or CMV assignments 20 times. In a later analysis, co-occurring TCRs were grouped using DBSCAN, with TCRdist sequence similarity added in when clustering inside HLA-allele-positive subsets. Repertoires with fewer than 30,000 or more than 120,000 public chains were left out of co-occurrence clustering, as were about 5 repertoires with anomalous nucleotide sharing. Held by TCRdb, this immuneACCESS table contains in-frame sequences only and omits some clones. Under half of the omission traces to an unresolved V gene where checked; the cause of the rest is unknown. Clonal size and the V and J genes are those of that table, whereas D and trimming came from the DNA. The sample table holds under 85,000 clones. Around 15% of the sample is taken by the ten largest.

The cohort comprised fewer than 750 healthy bone marrow donors. Cohort members were all nominally healthy when sampled, although unrecorded immune exposures were likely present. The donor tested CMV seronegative, placing the donor among the 300 to 450 seronegative members of the cohort. Every donor gave a peripheral blood sample, and the peripheral blood mononuclear cells from that sample were used for TCR beta sequencing. Genomic DNA extraction from the blood cell samples was performed with the Qiagen DNeasy Blood Extraction Kit. Sequencing used PBMCs. The sequence came from a boy under 18 in good health and CMV-seronegative. The chain is encoded by TRBV11-2 joined to TRBJ1-1, with a tentative D gene TRBD1 over 5 matching bases. The DNA sequence is as follows: TGTGCCAGCAGACCTCAGGGTTCTACTGAAGCTTTCTTT. This is translated as CASRPQGSTEAFF.